This T cell receptor (beta chain) was found in a study of cytomegalovirus exposure and HLA in healthy donors. Per the germline V gene, CDR1 is SGHRS and CDR2 is YFSETQ. The V gene end was trimmed by 3 bases and the J gene end by 3 bases; junction bases not matched to a gene: 10. This CDR3 has 18 residues. TCRdb's table, derived via immunoSEQ multiplex PCR, lists solely in-frame clones and lacks some. The data show some 170,000 clones, around 87% seen once. Overall study results and limits: Among TCR sequences, most were rare, though some public TCRs appeared in many donors.

Notes on this clone: The antigen is undetermined.

The clonotype was recovered from a woman aged 25 to 45 in good health and CMV-seronegative. Sequencing used PBMCs. J is TRBJ2-2 and V is TRBV5-1; 11 bases are a match to TRBD2. CDR3 coding DNA: TGCGCCAGCAGCTCCTTAGCGGGGGGGCGGTTGGACACCGGGGAGCTGTTTTTT. Translating it yields CASSSLAGGRLDTGELFF.